The sequence of this TCR beta chain was determined in a study of blood T cell repertoires in COVID-19. Study as a whole: COVID-19 samples collected from the United States, Italy and Spain covered acute and convalescent phases. Sources were T cells, B-cell-depleted T cells, or PBMCs; the material itself was cDNA or gDNA.

In the study's own analysis: Using reference gene primer amplification, nucleated cell counts were estimated. Profiling relied on immunoSEQ multiplex PCR, and the TCRdb table lists in-frame clones only, not all of them. D and trimming were read from the DNA, whereas the V and J calls and clone size are those reported in that table. The sample records some 200,000 clones, roughly 80% being singletons. This CDR3 spans 17 amino acids. V was shortened by 3 bases and J by 0 bases, with 15 bases between the two germline ends. Germline CDR1 is LGHNA and CDR2 is YNFKEQ. The material sequenced was peripheral blood. This chain uses TRBV4-2 with TRBJ2-1, with TRBD2 as a possible D gene (6 bases). This receptor was taken from a woman older than 75 with acute or convalescent COVID-19. For the CDR3, the DNA is TGTGCCAGCAGCCATCCTCTAGCGTTCAGCTCCTACAATGAGCAGTTCTTC. Residues: CASSHPLAFSSYNEQFF.